Each of the 8 T cell receptor beta chains below was sequenced from the same sample in a study of human T cells and chemical hapten exposure. From the RACE reads, TCRdb called clonotypes with MiXCR, one entry per CDR3 protein. The data contain roughly 13,000 distinct CDR3 sequences, roughly 15% of them singletons. As to time point: patch test 1, 2 weeks after DPC sensitization. Treatment here: therapeutic diphenylcyclopropenone sensitization with weekly scalp DPC. The starting material was whole blood, obtained in connection with sensitization to the hapten diphenylcyclopropenone (DPC). The receptor source for this set is a woman aged 25-40 years with alopecia areata. Some clones in this sample may be carry-over from other donors' samples.

The chain uses TRBV2 and TRBJ2-1; D ambiguous. V lost 7 bases to trimming and J lost 0 bases, with 13 bases between them. Germline V lookup: CDR1 SNHLY, CDR2 FYNNEI. The CDR3 has 15 amino acids. CDR3 loop: CASKFLKSSYNEQFF. CDR3 DNA sequence: TGTGCCAGCAAGTTCTTAAAAAGCTCCTACAATGAGCAGTTCTTC.

This clonotype was seen ten or more times. This chain connects TRBV12-3 or TRBV12-4 to TRBJ2-2; maybe TRBD2 (5 bases). CDR3 length: 12 amino acids. Trimming took 6 bases from V and 6 from J, leaving 8 bases between them. CDR3 in amino acids: CASSPAAGELFF. The CDR3 DNA reads as TGTGCCAGCAGCCCAGCGGCCGGGGAGCTGTTTTTT.

As concerns this clonotype: Possible read error: a much larger clone is one base away. Since the CDR3 does not end with the conserved phenylalanine or tryptophan, this likely comes from a read error. This chain joins TRBV11-2 and TRBJ2-1; 8 bases line up with TRBD2. The J segment lost 4 bases and the V segment lost 4 bases, leaving 6 bases of the junction unmatched. Germline V CDR1 and CDR2: SGHAT, FQNNGV. This CDR3 region has 15 residues. The CDR3 reads CASSSGTRWYNEQFS. CDR3 bases: TGTGCCAGCAGCTCCGGGACTAGATGGTACAATGAGCAGTTCTCC.

The chain employs TRBV28 and TRBJ2-5; tentatively, D is TRBD1 (5 bases). The germline V gene encodes CDR1 MDHEN and CDR2 SYDVKM. Trimming pared 3 bases from V and 6 bases from J, leaving 11 bases between. The CDR3 loop spans 13 amino acids. The CDR3 loop is CASSFPGMKTQYF. The CDR3 region has the DNA TGTGCCAGCAGTTTCCCAGGGATGAAGACCCAGTACTTC.

This clonotype is medium-sized in the sample. The genes are TRBV10-2 and TRBJ1-2; 8 nucleotides line up with TRBD1. Germline lookup yields CDR1 WSHSY and CDR2 SAAADI. V shed 7 bases, J shed 6 bases, and the junction held 1 base outside the gene matches. The CDR3 is 11 residues long. DNA of the CDR3: TGCGCCAGCACAGGGGGCCATGGCTACACCTTC. Translation gives CASTGGHGYTF.

Judged by abundance, this clonotype is medium-sized. The chain combines TRBV20-1 with TRBJ1-4; 7 bases match TRBD1. J gave up 8 bases and V 5 bases, and 8 bases lay outside the gene matches. The CDR3 totals 13 residues. Germline CDR1 reads DFQATT; CDR2 reads SNEGSKA (reference sequence). The DNA of the CDR3 is TGCAGTGCTGCGACAGGGATAGTCGAAAAACTGTTTTTT. It yields the protein CSAATGIVEKLFF.

This clonotype was counted at least ten times. The gene calls are TRBV28 and TRBJ2-7; D is uncertain. Trimming took off 5 bases at V and 2 bases at J, with 10 bases between the two ends. Germline assignment: CDR1 MDHEN and CDR2 SYDVKM. There are 13 residues in the CDR3. CDR3 in DNA: TGTGCCAGCAGTAGGGTGGGCCCCTACGAGCAGTACGTC. Its translation: CASSRVGPYEQYV.

Judged by abundance, this clonotype is medium-sized. V is TRBV29-1 and J is TRBJ1-1; D gene uncertain. The V end lost 4 bases, the J end lost 5 bases, and 14 bases lay between the germline ends. This CDR3 is built from 13 residues. The germline CDR1 and CDR2 sequences are SQVTM and ANQGSEA. CDR3 coding DNA: TGCAGCGTTGTATTTCTTTGGAAAACTGAAGCTTTCTTT. Translation: CSVVFLWKTEAFF.